This record covers a single TCR beta chain. The antigen is not known. This record comes from a study of shared clonotypes between healthy human individuals. Profiling relied on immunoSEQ multiplex PCR, and the TCRdb table lists in-frame clones only, not all of them. The sample records 980,000 or so clones, approximately 80% being singletons. Study-level results: Sharing across four donors was highest in naive CD4 (around 5%) and lowest in memory CD8 (0.4%).

The TCR originated in a man between 18 and 35 years old in good health. Sequencing was done on a sample of memory CD4+ T cells sorted from blood. Subset here: CD45RA-negative fraction.

Here the CDR3 DNA reads TGTGCCAGCAGGGCGACAGGGGGCCCCTCTGGAAACACCATATATTTT. Protein product: CASRATGGPSGNTIYF. The chain links TRBV2 to TRBJ1-3, with 10 bases that match TRBD1. V trimming: 6 bases; J trimming: 0 bases; junction bases outside the gene matches: 5. CDR3 length equals 16 residues. From germline, CDR1 is SNHLY and CDR2 FYNNEI.